This passage covers 3 T cell receptor beta chains from one sample sequenced in a study of post-analysis software for immune sequencing data. Study-level results: Patients used about five TRBV segments, including TRBV5-6, TRBV5-1 and TRBV20-1, more often than controls.

No antigen has been assigned to these receptors. cDNA libraries of TCR beta carried unique molecular identifiers. TCRdb independently ran MiXCR on the PCR reads; one entry per CDR3 protein. The sample has hundreds of thousands of distinct CDR3 sequences; roughly 27% are singletons. The sequencing input was blood. These receptors came from a girl aged 10 to 17 with multiple sclerosis.

There are a few counts of this clonotype. This chain uses TRBV7-8 with TRBJ1-1; D unclear. CDR3 length equals 14 residues. Germline values: CDR1 SGHVS, CDR2 FQNEAQ. V lost 5 bases to trimming and J lost 3 bases, with 13 bases between them. CDR3 nucleotides: TGTGCCAGCAGCCCAAACAACCTTCACACTGAAGCTTTCTTT. Translating gives CASSPNNLHTEAFF.

The chain employs TRBV3-1 and TRBJ2-1; D is unclear. V lost 3 bases and J 7 bases, leaving 19 bases between the germline ends. This CDR3 spans 16 amino acids. Germline V lookup: CDR1 LGHDT, CDR2 YNNKEL (reference sequence). The CDR3 DNA follows: TGTGCCAGCAGCCAGTGGGTCCCGAGTAGTGTGAATGAGCAGTTCTTC. It translates to CASSQWVPSSVNEQFF.

The chain is built from TRBV11-2 and TRBJ1-6, with no clear D. Per the germline V gene, CDR1 is SGHAT and CDR2 is FQNNGV. Deletions cut 1 base from V and 8 bases from J, with 12 bases between. The length of the CDR3 is 15 residues. The CDR3 spells CASSLVGLIDSPLHF. The CDR3 DNA reads TGTGCCAGCAGCTTAGTTGGCTTGATCGATTCACCCCTCCACTTT.